A selection of T cell receptor beta chains follows, all from one sample in a study of cytomegalovirus exposure and HLA in healthy donors. Profiled with immunoSEQ multiplex PCR; TCRdb holds only in-frame clones, not every one. Of some 89,000 clones in the sample, approximately 81% were seen once. Sample: PBMCs. All receptors come from a woman aged 40 to 55 in good health and CMV-seropositive. Each CDR3 is given with its conserved first and last residue. A D gene is named only where the DNA matches it firmly. Size tells how often a clone was seen (once, few, many) or the class of an expanded clone, and some rows leave it out.

CDR3 DNA	CDR3 protein	clone size	J gene	V gene	D gene
TGTGCCAGCAGTTTATTAGCGGGAGGGTGGGATGAGCAGTTCTTC	CASSLLAGGWDEQFF	-	TRBJ2-1	TRBV27	TRBD2
TGTGCCAGCAGCTTACTAGCCGCTGAGCAGTTCTTC	CASSLLAAEQFF	-	TRBJ2-1	TRBV7-9	-
TGTGCCAGCAGCTTAGCCGGGAGCTCCTACGAGCAGTACTTC	CASSLAGSSYEQYF	once	TRBJ2-7	TRBV7-8	-
TGTGCCAGCAGTTCTAGCGGGAGGTCTTTAAATGAGCAGTTCTTC	CASSSSGRSLNEQFF	few	TRBJ2-1	TRBV28	TRBD2
TGTGCCAGCAGCTTAGGGGAAGGGGAACTGTCTGGAAACACCATATATTTT	CASSLGEGELSGNTIYF	-	TRBJ1-3	TRBV5-4	-
TGTGCCAGCAGCTTAAGGACAGGGGTGTCTCCCGAGGCCAATACGCAGTATTTT	CASSLRTGVSPEANTQYF	-	TRBJ2-3	TRBV7-9	TRBD1
TGTGCCAGCAGCTCGAGGGACTTCACAGATACGCAGTATTTT	CASSSRDFTDTQYF	-	TRBJ2-3	TRBV5-6	-
TGTGCCATCGGAAAAGGGACTAGTTACAACGAGCAGTACTTC	CAIGKGTSYNEQYF	-	TRBJ2-7	TRBV10-3	TRBD2
TGTGCCAGCAGCCTCGGCCCGCGGAATGAAAAACTGTTTTTT	CASSLGPRNEKLFF	-	TRBJ1-4	TRBV9	-
TGTGCCAGCCCGAAGTCCGGCCAGGGGGGAGACAATGAGCAGTTCTTC	CASPKSGQGGDNEQFF	-	TRBJ2-1	TRBV28	-
TGTGCTAGTGGTTTGTACAGGGGACAGGGGGCCAATGAGCAGTTCTTC	CASGLYRGQGANEQFF	once	TRBJ2-1	TRBV12-5	TRBD1
TGTGCCAGCTCGAGAAAGGGGGCGCAAGACGAGCAGTACTTC	CASSRKGAQDEQYF	-	TRBJ2-7	TRBV18	TRBD1
TGCAGCGCCCAGGGGAATGGCAACACCATATATTTT	CSAQGNGNTIYF	few	TRBJ1-3	TRBV29-1	-
TGTGCCAGCTCACCCGGGACAGGGGGCGCTTCTGGGGCCAACGTCCTGACTTTC	CASSPGTGGASGANVLTF	-	TRBJ2-6	TRBV18	TRBD1
TGTGCCAGCAGCTCCAGACTAGCGGGGGTCTACGAGCAGTACTTC	CASSSRLAGVYEQYF	few	TRBJ2-7	TRBV5-4	TRBD2
TGTGCCATCACCATAGCGGGAAGGTACAATGAGCAGTTCTTC	CAITIAGRYNEQFF	-	TRBJ2-1	TRBV10-3	TRBD2
TGTGCCAGCAGCGGGACAGGGGCGTACACTGAAGCTTTCTTT	CASSGTGAYTEAFF	-	TRBJ1-1	TRBV5-6	TRBD1
TGTGCCAGCAGTTACGTGGCAGGGGAAACAGATACGCAGTATTTT	CASSYVAGETDTQYF	few	TRBJ2-3	TRBV6-6	-
TGTGCCAGCAGTGGGCGATACGAGCAGTACTTC	CASSGRYEQYF	-	TRBJ2-7	TRBV27	-
TGTGCCAGCAGTTACTCCGGGTCGAGCCGCTATGGCTACACCTTC	CASSYSGSSRYGYTF	-	TRBJ1-2	TRBV6-5	-
TGTGCCAGCAACCAGGGATTCAGCAATCAGCCCCAGCATTTT	CASNQGFSNQPQHF	-	TRBJ1-5	TRBV6-5	-
TGTGCCAGCAGCTTCTTTCAGGGAAATGAGCAGTTCTTC	CASSFFQGNEQFF	-	TRBJ2-1	TRBV7-3	-
TGTGCCAGCAGCCTAAGGGGTAACTATGGCTACACCTTC	CASSLRGNYGYTF	-	TRBJ1-2	TRBV28	-